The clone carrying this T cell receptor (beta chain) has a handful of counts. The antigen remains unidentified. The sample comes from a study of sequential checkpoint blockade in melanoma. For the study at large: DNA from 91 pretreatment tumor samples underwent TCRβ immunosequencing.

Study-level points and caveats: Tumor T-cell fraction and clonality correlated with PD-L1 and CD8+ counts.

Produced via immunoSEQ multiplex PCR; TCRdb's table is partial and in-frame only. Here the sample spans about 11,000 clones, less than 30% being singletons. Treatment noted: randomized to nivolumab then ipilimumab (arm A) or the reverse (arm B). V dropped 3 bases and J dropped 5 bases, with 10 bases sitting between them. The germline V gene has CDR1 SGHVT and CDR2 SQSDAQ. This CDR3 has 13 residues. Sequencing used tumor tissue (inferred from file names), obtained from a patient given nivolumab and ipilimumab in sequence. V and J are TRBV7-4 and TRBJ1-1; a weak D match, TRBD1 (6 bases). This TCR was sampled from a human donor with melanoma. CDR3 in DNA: TGTGCCAGCAGCTTTCCGGGGGCAACTGAAGCTTTCTTT. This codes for CASSFPGATEAFF.